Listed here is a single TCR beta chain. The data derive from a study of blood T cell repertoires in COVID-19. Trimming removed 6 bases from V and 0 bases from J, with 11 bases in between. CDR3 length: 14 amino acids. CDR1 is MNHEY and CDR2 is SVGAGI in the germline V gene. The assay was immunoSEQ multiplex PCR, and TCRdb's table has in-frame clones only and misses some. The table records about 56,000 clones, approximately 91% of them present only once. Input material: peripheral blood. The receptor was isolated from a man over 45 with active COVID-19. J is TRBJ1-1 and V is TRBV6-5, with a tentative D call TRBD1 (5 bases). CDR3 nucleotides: TGTGCCAGCAGGAAGACAGCCTTGAACACTGAAGCTTTCTTT. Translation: CASRKTALNTEAFF.